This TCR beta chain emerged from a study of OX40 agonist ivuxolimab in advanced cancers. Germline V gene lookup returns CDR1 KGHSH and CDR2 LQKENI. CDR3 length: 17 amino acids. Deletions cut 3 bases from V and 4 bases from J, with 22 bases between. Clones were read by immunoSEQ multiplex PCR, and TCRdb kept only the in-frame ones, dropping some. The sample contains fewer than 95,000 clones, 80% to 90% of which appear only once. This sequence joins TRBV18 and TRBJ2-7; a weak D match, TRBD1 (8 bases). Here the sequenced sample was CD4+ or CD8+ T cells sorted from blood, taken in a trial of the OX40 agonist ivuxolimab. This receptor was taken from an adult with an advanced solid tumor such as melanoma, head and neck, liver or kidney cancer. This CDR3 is CASSPGGAGGEWYEQYF. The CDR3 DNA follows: TGTGCCAGCTCACCGGGGGGGGCAGGGGGCGAGTGGTACGAGCAGTACTTC.